The 31 T cell receptor beta chains below come from one sample, sequenced in a study of Graves' ophthalmopathy and Graves' hyperthyroidism. Amplification of TCR beta CDR3 regions used RNA transcripts. The authors performed first-round RT-PCR with HTBI primers and then a second-round multiplex PCR. TCRdb itself ran the multiplex PCR reads through MiXCR, one entry per CDR3 protein. Here the sample spans over 500,000 distinct CDR3 sequences, 22% being singletons. Sequenced sample: peripheral blood. These receptor sequences come from a woman aged 18-29 years with stable Graves' hyperthyroidism. Some clones in this sample may be carry-over from other donors' samples.

This clonotype appeared a few times. The rearrangement joins TRBV11-1 to TRBJ2-5; D is possibly TRBD1 (6 bases). This CDR3 region has 17 residues. From germline, CDR1 is SGHAT and CDR2 FQDESV (reference sequence). The V gene lost 5 bases and the J gene lost 3 bases, with 22 bases spanning the gap. This chain's CDR3 is CASSTQRYRDAEETQYF. The CDR3 DNA follows: TGTGCCAGCAGCACCCAAAGGTACAGGGACGCCGAAGAGACCCAGTACTTC.

This chain uses TRBV15 with TRBJ1-5; D is perhaps TRBD1 (6 bases). V gave up 2 bases and J gave up 3 bases, with 8 bases separating them. The CDR3 contains 14 residues. Germline V CDR1 and CDR2: LNHNV, YYDKDF (reference sequence). CDR3 in amino acids: CATSRQGPNQPQHF. CDR3 coding DNA: TGTGCCACCAGCAGACAGGGGCCCAATCAGCCCCAGCATTTT.

This clonotype was counted at least ten times. The chain has TRBV20-1 and TRBJ1-2; D remains ambiguous. Germline V gene data show CDR1 as DFQATT and CDR2 as SNEGSKA (reference sequence). The CDR3 loop spans 16 amino acids. V lost 3 bases to trimming and J lost 2 bases, with 19 bases between them. The CDR3 DNA reads TGCAGTGCTAGGGTATTGAGCAGTGGCAAAAACTATGGCTACACCTTC. Its protein product is CSARVLSSGKNYGYTF.

This clonotype was seen at least ten times. V usage is TRBV18 and J usage is TRBJ1-2, with 8 bases identical to TRBD1. V shed 6 bases, J shed 8 bases, and the junction held 8 bases outside the gene matches. The CDR3 has 13 residues. Germline lookup yields CDR1 KGHSH and CDR2 LQKENI. In DNA, the CDR3 is TGTGCCAGCTCTCAGACAGGGGACAACGGCTACACCTTC. This codes for CASSQTGDNGYTF.

This clonotype showed up many times. V is TRBV2 and J is TRBJ1-2; TRBD1 might be the D (6 bases). The CDR3 totals 14 residues. V was clipped by 6 bases and J by 0 bases, with 11 bases between them. Germline V gene sequence: CDR1 SNHLY, CDR2 FYNNEI. The CDR3 reads CASRADSTNYGYTF. DNA of the CDR3: TGTGCCAGCAGGGCGGACAGCACTAACTATGGCTACACCTTC.

The count of this clonotype is one. The chain recombines TRBV9 with TRBJ2-5; TRBD1 matches 8 bases. The CDR3 totals 15 residues. V trimming: 0 bases; J trimming: 1 base; junction bases outside the gene matches: 2. The germline V gene has CDR1 SGDLS and CDR2 YYNGEE. CDR3 protein: CASSVAGTGQETQYF. In DNA, the CDR3 is TGTGCCAGCAGCGTAGCGGGGACAGGCCAAGAGACCCAGTACTTC.

This clonotype was counted many times. The chain has TRBV12-3 or TRBV12-4 and TRBJ2-7; D gene unclear. Trimming stripped 6 bases from V and 3 bases from J, with 9 bases between. This CDR3 spans 12 amino acids. The CDR3 nucleotides are TGTGCCAGCAGCTCCGACCGCTACGAGCAGTACTTC. Protein product: CASSSDRYEQYF.

The sample holds many counts of this clonotype. V and J are TRBV6-5 and TRBJ1-1; possible D gene TRBD1, 6 bases. The germline V gene encodes CDR1 MNHEY and CDR2 SVGAGI. This CDR3 is built from 17 residues. The germline V and J ends were trimmed by 2 bases and 1 base, with 17 bases remaining between them. The DNA of the CDR3 is TGTGCCAGCAGTTACGGGCAGGGGTTGGGGGCGAACACTGAAGCTTTCTTT. This translates into CASSYGQGLGANTEAFF.

This clonotype was detected ten times or more. The CDR3 loop is CATGTGTSGPYEQYF. The CDR3 region has the DNA TGTGCCACCGGGACCGGGACTAGCGGCCCCTACGAGCAGTACTTC. The chain combines TRBV6-1 with TRBJ2-7; 11 nucleotides match TRBD2. With 10 bases clipped from V and 2 bases from J, the junction kept 10 bases outside the gene matches. The CDR3 is made up of 15 amino acids. In germline, CDR1 is MNHNS, CDR2 SASEGT.

Many counts were recorded for this clonotype. V usage is TRBV7-2 and J usage is TRBJ1-3; 7 bases align to TRBD1. CDR1 and CDR2 (germline): SGHTA, FQGNSA. There are 15 residues in the CDR3. V shed 8 bases, J shed 3 bases, and the junction held 10 bases outside the gene matches. The CDR3 sequence is CASGPGGAGGNTIYF. CDR3 nucleotide sequence: TGTGCCAGCGGACCAGGGGGAGCGGGTGGAAACACCATATATTTT.

This clonotype occurred many times. The rearrangement uses TRBV20-1 and TRBJ2-5; D is tentatively TRBD1 or TRBD2 (7 bases each). V lost 4 bases and J lost 5, with 17 bases in between. The CDR3 length is 14 residues. From germline, CDR1 is DFQATT and CDR2 SNEGSKA (reference sequence). The CDR3 DNA follows: TGCAGTGCTAACCCAAGACAGGGAGGGGAGACCCAGTACTTC. Translating it yields CSANPRQGGETQYF.

The table lists this clonotype with a count of one. The chain combines TRBV13 with TRBJ2-5; D is unresolved. The CDR3 has 15 amino acids. V dropped 3 bases and J dropped 4 bases, with 15 bases sitting between them. Germline-derived CDR1 and CDR2 are PRHDT and FYEKMQ (reference sequence). CDR3 in amino acids: CASSLYLSGGETQYF. The CDR3 DNA reads TGTGCCAGCAGCTTGTATCTGTCCGGCGGAGAGACCCAGTACTTC.

This clonotype has a handful of counts. V and J are TRBV3-1 and TRBJ2-5; no clear D. Trimming removed 3 bases from V and 1 base from J, with 6 bases in between. Germline CDR1 reads LGHDT; CDR2 reads YNNKEL (reference sequence). The CDR3 sequence is 13 residues long. The CDR3 sequence is CASSHPVQETQYF. CDR3 in DNA: TGTGCCAGCAGCCATCCTGTCCAAGAGACCCAGTACTTC.

J is TRBJ2-7 and V is TRBV20-1, with 10 bases that match TRBD2. This CDR3 has 14 amino acids. Germline V lookup: CDR1 DFQATT, CDR2 SNEGSKA (reference sequence). Trimming at V came to 4 bases and at J to 6 bases, leaving 9 bases not matched to a gene. CDR3 protein: CSATPSGRAVEQYF. The CDR3 DNA sequence: TGCAGTGCTACCCCGAGCGGGAGGGCCGTCGAGCAGTACTTC.

This rearrangement joins TRBV24-1 to TRBJ2-7; 9 bases agree with TRBD1. The CDR3 has 15 amino acids. V lost 2 bases, J lost 4 bases, and 5 bases stayed unmatched. CDR1 is KGHDR and CDR2 is SFDVKD in the germline V gene. The CDR3 DNA follows: TGTGCCACCAGTGATTCGGGACAGGGATGGTACGAGCAGTACTTC. Its protein is CATSDSGQGWYEQYF.

This clonotype was counted many times. The rearrangement joins TRBV20-1 to TRBJ2-7, with D hard to call. The CDR3 is made up of 12 amino acids. V lost 0 bases, J lost 6 bases, and 9 bases lay in between. CDR1 is DFQATT, CDR2 SNEGSKA, per germline (reference sequence). This CDR3 is CSARDFATEQYF. The DNA of the CDR3 is TGCAGTGCTAGAGATTTTGCGACCGAGCAGTACTTC.

There are a few counts of this clonotype. V gene TRBV6-5 combines with J gene TRBJ2-7; 7 bases align to TRBD1. This CDR3 spans 15 amino acids. The V gene end was trimmed by 0 bases and the J gene end by 1 base; junction bases not matched to a gene: 3. Germline V lookup: CDR1 MNHEY, CDR2 SVGAGI. CDR3 loop: CASSYSGQVSYEQYF. In DNA, the CDR3 is TGTGCCAGCAGTTACTCAGGACAGGTTTCCTACGAGCAGTACTTC.

The chain joins TRBV6-4 to TRBJ2-2; perhaps TRBD2 as D (5 bases). CDR1 is MRHNA and CDR2 is SNTAGT in the germline V gene. The CDR3 totals 14 residues. In DNA form, the CDR3 reads TGTGTCAACTCGCCGGACTTATTTACCGGGGAGCTGTTTTTT. Translation: CVNSPDLFTGELFF.

This clonotype was found many times. V is TRBV20-1 and J is TRBJ2-7; D remains unclear. Trimming shortened V by 5 bases and J by 2 bases, and 19 bases separated the two germline ends. Germline assignment: CDR1 DFQATT and CDR2 SNEGSKA (reference sequence). The CDR3 covers 15 residues. The CDR3 region has the DNA TGCAGTGCTCAGCCTGAGGAACCTAGAACCTACGAGCAGTACTTC. It codes for CSAQPEEPRTYEQYF.

The chain couples TRBV12-3 or TRBV12-4 to TRBJ2-7; tentatively, D is TRBD2 (7 bases). V lost 6 bases and J 3 bases, leaving 15 bases between the germline ends. The CDR3 loop spans 14 amino acids. Here the CDR3 DNA reads TGTGCCAGCAGCCAACAGGGAGGGCTCTACGAGCAGTACTTC. This translates into CASSQQGGLYEQYF.

This clonotype was observed at least ten times. The J gene is TRBJ2-7, the V gene TRBV5-1, with D perhaps being TRBD1 or TRBD2 (5 bases each). V lost 4 bases, J lost 6 bases, and 17 bases lay in between. Germline V gene data show CDR1 as SGHRS and CDR2 as YFSETQ. The CDR3 is 14 residues long. The CDR3 reads CASSPGTALGEQYF. The CDR3 coding sequence is TGCGCCAGCAGCCCCGGGACGGCCCTTGGCGAGCAGTACTTC.

The chain is built from TRBV6-5 and TRBJ2-7; D is undetermined. The CDR3 runs 15 residues. CDR1 is MNHEY, CDR2 SVGAGI, per germline. V was pared by 2 bases and J by 13 bases, with 24 bases between. As DNA, the CDR3 is TGTGCCAGCAGTTACCCATCCGGCCAGGCCCCCGCGTTCTACTTC. It yields the protein CASSYPSGQAPAFYF.

In the case of this clonotype: A much larger clone differs from this one at a single base, so this may be a read error. The rearrangement links TRBV3-1 to TRBJ2-7; no clear D. Germline CDR1 is LGHDT and CDR2 is YNNKEL (reference sequence). Trimming shortened V by 4 bases and J by 5 bases, and 6 bases separated the two germline ends. This CDR3 has 11 amino acids. CDR3 loop: CASSRSHEQYV. The CDR3 nucleotides are TGTGCCAGCAGCCGTAGTCACGAGCAGTACGTC.

This clonotype came up many times. V and J are TRBV6-5 and TRBJ1-2, with 9 bases aligning to TRBD1. Unmatched junction bases numbered 14, after V lost 4 bases and J lost 5 bases. Germline V lookup: CDR1 MNHEY, CDR2 SVGAGI. The CDR3 runs to 17 residues. CDR3 amino acids: CASSSLDVQGARYGYTF. Written as DNA, the CDR3 is TGTGCCAGCAGTTCACTCGATGTACAGGGGGCGCGATATGGCTACACCTTC.

The chain combines TRBV28 with TRBJ1-5; 7 nucleotides line up with TRBD1. The V gene end was trimmed by 6 bases and the J gene end by 6 bases; junction bases not matched to a gene: 5. The CDR3 contains 13 residues. Germline CDR1 reads MDHEN; CDR2 reads SYDVKM. This CDR3 is CASRTGPIQPQHF. In DNA form, the CDR3 reads TGTGCCAGCAGGACAGGGCCGATTCAGCCCCAGCATTTT.

This clonotype was seen at least ten times. V is TRBV11-2 and J is TRBJ1-1; D gene unclear. V lost 0 bases and J lost 5, with 13 bases in between. From germline, CDR1 is SGHAT and CDR2 FQNNGV. This CDR3 spans 15 amino acids. The DNA for the CDR3 is TGTGCCAGCAGCTTAGACTCAAGGTCTCGTACTGAAGCTTTCTTT. It codes for CASSLDSRSRTEAFF.

In DNA, the CDR3 is TGTGCCAGCAGCTTAGGTTGGGGGGGCGCCGGGGAGCTGTTTTTT. This encodes CASSLGWGGAGELFF. V and J are TRBV7-2 and TRBJ2-2; a possible D gene is TRBD2 (7 bases). CDR1 and CDR2 from the germline V gene are SGHTA and FQGNSA. Deletions cut 1 base from V and 6 bases from J, with 12 bases between. This CDR3 spans 15 amino acids.

This clonotype was counted many times. V and J are TRBV5-1 and TRBJ1-1, with D perhaps matching TRBD1 (5 bases). Germline V CDR1 and CDR2: SGHRS, YFSETQ. CDR3 length: 13 residues. V was pared by 4 bases and J by 8 bases, with 15 bases between. The CDR3 region has the DNA TGCGCCAGCAGCAGGGACTGGACAAAAGAAGCTTTCTTT. It encodes CASSRDWTKEAFF. Full variable domain (remainder filled in from reference TRBV5-1 and TRBJ1-1): KAGVTQTPRYLIKTRGQQVTLSCSPISGHRSVSWYQQTPGQGLQFLFEYFSETQRNKGNFPGRFSGRQFSNSRSEMNVSTLELGDSALYLCASSRDWTKEAFFGQGTRLTVV.

This clonotype was detected a few times. This chain joins TRBV6-1 and TRBJ2-2; TRBD2 is a possible D gene (6 bases). The ends were cut back, 2 bases at V and 7 bases at J, with 11 bases in the middle. CDR3 size: 14 residues. In germline, CDR1 is MNHNS, CDR2 SASEGT. CDR3 sequence reads: CASSERGFVGELFF. CDR3 bases: TGTGCCAGCAGTGAACGGGGGTTCGTCGGGGAGCTGTTTTTT.

This clonotype has at least ten counts. This chain connects TRBV13 to TRBJ2-7; 9 bases agree with TRBD2. V gave up 1 base and J gave up 2 bases; unmatched junction bases: 9. There are 17 residues in the CDR3. Germline values: CDR1 PRHDT, CDR2 FYEKMQ (reference sequence). The CDR3 sequence is CASSLDPLAGGTYEQYF. The CDR3 DNA sequence: TGTGCCAGCAGCTTAGATCCCCTCGCGGGAGGGACCTACGAGCAGTACTTC.

This clonotype was seen ten or more times. The chain couples TRBV20-1 to TRBJ2-5, with 11 bases identical to TRBD1. Germline trimming cut 6 bases from V and 5 bases from J; bases unmatched to any gene: 11. The CDR3 runs to 15 residues. CDR1 is DFQATT, CDR2 SNEGSKA, per germline (reference sequence). CDR3 coding DNA: TGCAGTGCACGGACAGGGGGCTGTTGCAGGGAGACCCAGTACTTC. It encodes CSARTGGCCRETQYF.